The 9 T cell receptor beta chains below were found in one sample sequenced in a study of OX40 agonist ivuxolimab in advanced cancers. Libraries were prepared by immunoSEQ multiplex PCR; TCRdb keeps only in-frame clonotypes and omits some of them. The sample lists approximately 45,000 clones; around 87% were seen once. The source was CD4+ or CD8+ T cells sorted from blood, collected in a trial of the OX40 agonist ivuxolimab. The receptors stem from an adult with an advanced solid tumor such as melanoma, head and neck, liver or kidney cancer.

The gene calls are TRBV9 and TRBJ2-1, with 8 nucleotides matching TRBD2. Germline lookup yields CDR1 SGDLS and CDR2 YYNGEE. This CDR3 region has 15 residues. V lost 0 bases and J lost 6; bases outside the gene matches: 5. The CDR3 DNA is TGTGCCAGCAGCGTAGCGGGGGGGCCGGTCAATGAGCAGTTCTTC. It encodes CASSVAGGPVNEQFF.

This clone was detected a few times. The chain links TRBV4-2 to TRBJ2-7, with D tentatively TRBD1 (6 bases). Trimming left V 5 bases short and J 3 bases short, with 17 bases between. The CDR3 is 15 amino acids. CDR1 is LGHNA, CDR2 YNFKEQ, per germline. The DNA for the CDR3 is TGTGCCAGCAGCTCAGGCCGGGACACAGACTACGAGCAGTACTTC. It encodes CASSSGRDTDYEQYF.

The gene calls are TRBV7-2 and TRBJ2-1; D is ambiguous. CDR3 size: 12 residues. Trimming shortened V by 5 bases and J by 7 bases, and 9 bases separated the two germline ends. Germline CDR1 is SGHTA and CDR2 is FQGNSA. The CDR3 coding sequence is TGTGCCAGCAGCCCTATGTGGAATGAGCAGTTCTTC. Translated: CASSPMWNEQFF.

V usage is TRBV27 and J usage is TRBJ1-5; D not certain. The CDR3 has 14 amino acids. Trimming left V 2 bases short and J 2 bases short, with 7 bases between. Germline V gives CDR1 MNHEY, CDR2 SMNVEV (reference sequence). CDR3 in amino acids: CASSLHSGNQPQHF. In nucleotides, the CDR3 is TGTGCCAGCAGTTTACACAGCGGCAATCAGCCCCAGCATTTT.

The chain carries TRBV4-1 and TRBJ2-1; 8 bases fit TRBD2. The CDR3 consists of 15 residues. Germline values: CDR1 MGHRA, CDR2 YSYEKL. V dropped 4 bases and J dropped 3; count of bases not matched to a gene: 5. CDR3 in amino acids: CASSRQAGDYNEQFF. The CDR3 region has the DNA TGCGCCAGCAGCCGCCAAGCGGGAGACTACAATGAGCAGTTCTTC.

The CDR3 DNA reads as TGTGCCAGCAGCCTAAGTGACCTGTGGAACACTGAAGCTTTCTTT. It is translated as CASSLSDLWNTEAFF. The chain joins TRBV5-6 to TRBJ1-1; D remains ambiguous. The germline V gene encodes CDR1 SGHDT and CDR2 YYEEEE. V lost 4 bases to trimming and J lost 1 base, with 14 bases between them. This CDR3 contains 15 residues.

The CDR3 spells CASSLGLVNTEAFF. The CDR3 DNA reads TGTGCCAGCAGCTTAGGCCTCGTGAACACTGAAGCTTTCTTT. This chain uses TRBV7-8 with TRBJ1-1; D uncertain. The V gene lost 1 base and the J gene lost 0 bases, with 6 bases spanning the gap. Germline V gene lookup returns CDR1 SGHVS and CDR2 FQNEAQ. This CDR3 has 14 residues.

The CDR3 loop reads CASIQGLARSYEQYF. DNA for the CDR3: TGTGCCAGCATCCAGGGACTAGCCCGGTCCTACGAGCAGTACTTC. The V gene is TRBV11-3, the J gene TRBJ2-7; 9 positions match TRBD2. Germline assignment: CDR1 SGHNT and CDR2 YENEEA. The CDR3 length is 15 residues. The ends lost 7 bases at V and 1 base at J; junction bases unmatched: 8.

The chain has TRBV18 and TRBJ2-3, with TRBD2 identical over 7 bases. Germline loops: CDR1 KGHSH, CDR2 LQKENI. The CDR3 consists of 15 residues. J lost 4 bases, V lost 6 bases, and 10 bases had no gene match. The CDR3 spells CASSPSLGGADTQYF. The DNA for the CDR3 is TGTGCCAGCTCCCCATCCTTGGGGGGGGCAGATACGCAGTATTTT. The whole variable domain, remainder taken from reference TRBV18 and TRBJ2-3, is NAGVMQNPRHLVRRRGQEARLRCSPMKGHSHVYWYRQLPEEGLKFMVYLQKENIIDESGMPKERFSAEFPKEGPSILRIQQVVRGDSAAYFCASSPSLGGADTQYFGPGTRLTVL.